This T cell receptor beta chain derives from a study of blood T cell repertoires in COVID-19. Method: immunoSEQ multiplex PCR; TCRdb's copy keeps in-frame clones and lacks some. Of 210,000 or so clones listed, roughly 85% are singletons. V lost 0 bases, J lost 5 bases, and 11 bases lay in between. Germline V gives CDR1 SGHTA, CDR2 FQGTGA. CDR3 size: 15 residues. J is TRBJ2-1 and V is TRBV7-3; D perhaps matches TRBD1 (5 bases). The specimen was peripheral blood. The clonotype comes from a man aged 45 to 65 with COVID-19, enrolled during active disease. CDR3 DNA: TGTGCCAGCAGCTTAACTTATGACAGAAACAATGAGCAGTTCTTC. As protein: CASSLTYDRNNEQFF.